The 23 T cell receptor beta chains below were found in one sample sequenced in a study of blood T cells in healthy people across ages. For the second PCR, which ran for 7 to 11 cycles, a sample-barcoded 5' primer and a J-beta primer mix were used. MiXCR was run by TCRdb on the 5' RACE reads, yielding one entry per CDR3 protein. This sample has some 780,000 distinct CDR3 sequences; just over 55% occur once, and the top ten carry around a quarter. Specimen: blood. Every receptor here comes from a man in his forties or fifties in good health.

This clonotype occurred a few times. The V and J genes are TRBV7-2 and TRBJ1-2; D is perhaps TRBD1 (5 bases). The CDR3 extends over 15 amino acids. Germline values: CDR1 SGHTA, CDR2 FQGNSA. The V end lost 5 bases, the J end lost 3 bases, and 16 bases lay between the germline ends. Here the CDR3 reads CASSGRRQMYYGYTF. CDR3 DNA sequence: TGTGCCAGCAGCGGCCGCAGACAGATGTACTATGGCTACACCTTC.

This clonotype was picked up a small number of times. The chain combines TRBV4-1 with TRBJ2-5; the D is unclear. The V gene's germline CDR1 is MGHRA and CDR2 YSYEKL. Trimming took off 0 bases at V and 2 bases at J, with 4 bases between the two ends. This CDR3 comprises 13 residues. The CDR3: CASSQDAQETQYF. For the CDR3, the DNA is TGCGCCAGCAGCCAAGATGCACAAGAGACCCAGTACTTC.

A few counts support this clonotype. The rearrangement links TRBV4-1 to TRBJ2-1; D remains ambiguous. The better agreement between TRBJ2-7 and the DNA end casts doubt on the J call. This CDR3 region has 17 residues. Germline V lookup: CDR1 MGHRA, CDR2 YSYEKL. Written as DNA, the CDR3 is TGCGCCAGCAGCCAAGTCGATATGGGGTTCTCCTACAATGAGCAGTACTTC. This translates into CASSQVDMGFSYNEQYF.

The V and J genes are TRBV20-1 and TRBJ2-1; 7 bases fit TRBD2. This CDR3 is built from 16 residues. J was trimmed by 6 bases and V by 3 bases; bases with no gene match: 14. Germline assignment: CDR1 DFQATT and CDR2 SNEGSKA (reference sequence). CDR3 protein: CSASPASGPRVNEQFF. In DNA form, the CDR3 reads TGCAGTGCTAGCCCGGCTAGCGGCCCACGCGTCAATGAGCAGTTCTTC.

The chain has TRBV30 and TRBJ1-2; D gene uncertain. Trimming shortened V by 0 bases and J by 13 bases, and 9 bases separated the two germline ends. Germline V lookup: CDR1 GTSNPN, CDR2 SVGIG (reference sequence). The CDR3 spans 10 residues. The CDR3 DNA sequence: TGTGCCTGGAGTGTACGTACTCTCACCTTC. It encodes CAWSVRTLTF. Based on the CDR3 plus reference TRBV30 and TRBJ1-2, the full variable domain is SQTIHQWPATLVQPVGSPLSLECTVEGTSNPNLYWYRQAAGRGLQLLFYSVGIGQISSEVPQNLSASRPQDRQFILSSKKLLLSDSGFYLCAWSVRTLTFGSGTRLTVV.

The chain uses TRBV20-1 and TRBJ2-3; either TRBD1 or TRBD2 may supply D (6 bases each). This CDR3 comprises 17 residues. With 0 bases removed from V and 3 bases from J, the gap between germline ends came to 19 bases. CDR1 DFQATT and CDR2 SNEGSKA come from the germline V gene (reference sequence). The CDR3 DNA reads TGCAGTGCTAGAGATCAGAGGGGGGCCCTTAAAACAGATACGCAGTATTTT. It specifies CSARDQRGALKTDTQYF.

This rearrangement joins TRBV7-6 to TRBJ2-7; D unclear. Trimming removed 4 bases at V and 2 bases at J, with 9 bases between. The germline V gene encodes CDR1 SGHVS and CDR2 FNYEAQ. The CDR3 has 13 amino acids. CDR3 residues: CASSWASTYEQYF. The CDR3 coding sequence is TGTGCCAGCAGCTGGGCGTCTACCTACGAGCAGTACTTC.

This chain connects TRBV9 to TRBJ2-3, with TRBD1 matching over 7 bases. CDR1 SGDLS and CDR2 YYNGEE come from the germline V gene. The trim removed 3 bases at V and 5 bases at J, leaving 9 bases unmatched. This CDR3 is 15 amino acids long. The CDR3 here is CASSEGGIGGDTQYF. The DNA for the CDR3 is TGTGCCAGCAGCGAAGGGGGCATCGGCGGAGATACGCAGTATTTT.

V gene TRBV20-1 combines with J gene TRBJ2-2, with D unresolved. CDR1 is DFQATT and CDR2 is SNEGSKA in the germline V gene (reference sequence). This CDR3 is 13 amino acids long. Trimming removed 1 base from V and 2 bases from J, with 5 bases in between. DNA of the CDR3: TGCAGTGCTAGAGGCGGAAACACCGGGGAGCTGTTTTTT. Translated: CSARGGNTGELFF.

The sample holds many counts of this clonotype. The CDR3 loop is CSVSGLVPRADTQYF. The DNA of the CDR3 is TGCAGCGTCTCCGGACTAGTTCCCCGCGCAGATACGCAGTATTTT. The chain combines TRBV29-1 with TRBJ2-3, with 7 bases lining up with TRBD2. Germline CDR1 and CDR2: SQVTM and ANQGSEA. The length of the CDR3 is 15 residues. Losses at the gene ends were 6 bases for V and 4 bases for J; bases not matched to a gene: 13.

In DNA form, the CDR3 reads TGTGCCAGCAGCCCAGGCCCCCTTAGACCAAGCGATACGCAGTATTTT. Amino acid sequence: CASSPGPLRPSDTQYF. The chain combines TRBV9 with TRBJ2-3; D is unresolved. Looked up from germline, CDR1 is SGDLS and CDR2 is YYNGEE. The CDR3 totals 16 residues. V was trimmed by 4 bases and J by 6 bases, leaving 21 bases between them.

This clonotype was detected only once. J is TRBJ2-5 and V is TRBV20-1; 8 bases align to TRBD2. The V and J ends lost 0 bases and 5 bases, in that order; junction bases with no gene match: 8. CDR3 size: 15 residues. Per the germline V gene, CDR1 is DFQATT and CDR2 is SNEGSKA (reference sequence). CDR3 sequence reads: CSARDLAGGRETQYF. The CDR3 coding sequence is TGCAGTGCTAGAGATCTCGCGGGGGGCCGTGAGACCCAGTACTTC.

This chain links TRBV20-1 with TRBJ2-7; 9 bases line up with TRBD2. The CDR3 runs 16 residues. V lost 1 base and J lost 2; bases outside the gene matches: 9. Germline lookup yields CDR1 DFQATT and CDR2 SNEGSKA (reference sequence). In nucleotides, the CDR3 is TGCAGTGCTAGAGGCCCGACTAGCGGTAACACCTACGAGCAGTACTTC. Protein: CSARGPTSGNTYEQYF.

The chain recombines TRBV28 with TRBJ2-7, with TRBD1 matching over 8 bases. This CDR3 has 12 amino acids. The germline gives CDR1 MDHEN, CDR2 SYDVKM. The V and J ends lost 8 bases and 5 bases, in that order; junction bases with no gene match: 5. CDR3 sequence reads: CASGGQGDEQYF. The CDR3 DNA is TGTGCCAGCGGCGGACAGGGTGACGAGCAGTACTTC.

This clonotype was observed a single time. The chain recombines TRBV11-2 with TRBJ1-2; no clear D. With 5 bases removed from V and 6 bases from J, the gap between germline ends came to 16 bases. From germline, CDR1 is SGHAT and CDR2 FQNNGV. CDR3 length: 14 residues. This chain's CDR3 is CASSIIFVINGYTF. The CDR3 DNA reads TGTGCCAGCAGCATAATTTTTGTGATAAATGGCTACACCTTC.

This clonotype was seen a single time. V usage is TRBV20-1 and J usage is TRBJ2-7; no definite D call. Germline CDR1 is DFQATT and CDR2 is SNEGSKA (reference sequence). CDR3 length: 12 residues. V gave up 0 bases and J gave up 4 bases, with 7 bases separating them. The CDR3 DNA sequence: TGCAGTGCTAGAGAGGTCCTTTACGAGCAGTACTTC. Its protein is CSAREVLYEQYF.

The chain uses TRBV3-1 and TRBJ1-2, with 9 bases fitting TRBD1. This CDR3 comprises 17 residues. Germline-derived CDR1 and CDR2 are LGHDT and YNNKEL (reference sequence). The V segment lost 1 base and the J segment 9 bases; nucleotides outside the gene matches: 15. This chain's CDR3 is CASSQVLSLRDRVSYTF. The CDR3 DNA follows: TGTGCCAGCAGCCAAGTTCTTTCATTAAGGGACAGGGTTAGCTACACCTTC.

Concerning this clonotype itself: Being one base from a much bigger clone, this may be a read error. The chain employs TRBV6-5 and TRBJ2-7, with D possibly being TRBD1 (6 bases). The germline gives CDR1 MNHEY, CDR2 SVGAGI. This CDR3 spans 12 amino acids. The germline V and J ends were trimmed by 4 bases and 10 bases, with 14 bases remaining between them. The CDR3 DNA follows: TGTGCCAGCAGTTTAGGGGGTCCAGTCCAGTACTTC. The encoded protein is CASSLGGPVQYF.

This clonotype was seen only a few times. V is TRBV4-3 and J is TRBJ2-7; TRBD2 matches 10 bases. J was trimmed by 4 bases and V by 1 base; bases with no gene match: 4. Per germline, CDR1 LGHNA and CDR2 YSLEER. This CDR3 is 15 amino acids long. Here the CDR3 reads CASSQGQREGYEQYF. As DNA, the CDR3 is TGCGCCAGCAGCCAAGGGCAGCGGGAGGGGTACGAGCAGTACTTC.

This rearrangement joins TRBV20-1 to TRBJ2-7; D may correspond to TRBD1 or TRBD2 (6 bases each). The V and J ends lost 5 bases and 5 bases respectively, with 25 bases between them. The germline CDR1 and CDR2 sequences are DFQATT and SNEGSKA (reference sequence). The CDR3 covers 16 residues. Written as DNA, the CDR3 is TGCAGTGCTCCCGGCCGCCGGGGGCTTATCAAAGACGAGCAGTACTTC. Its protein product is CSAPGRRGLIKDEQYF.

This chain uses TRBV5-1 with TRBJ2-1, with TRBD2 identical over 10 bases. The CDR3 loop spans 17 amino acids. CDR1 SGHRS and CDR2 YFSETQ come from the germline V gene. J gave up 0 bases and V 0 bases, and 3 bases lay outside the gene matches. Written as DNA, the CDR3 is TGCGCCAGCAGCTTGGCCTCTAGCGGGAGCTCCTACAATGAGCAGTTCTTC. Residues: CASSLASSGSSYNEQFF.

The count of this clonotype is one. The V gene is TRBV2, the J gene TRBJ2-7; tentative D call: TRBD1 (5 bases). This CDR3 spans 14 amino acids. The germline V and J ends were trimmed by 5 bases and 5 bases, with 16 bases remaining between them. Germline CDR1 is SNHLY and CDR2 is FYNNEI. CDR3 DNA: TGTGCCAGCAGTTTATTACAGGTCGTAAACGAGCAGTACTTC. Amino acids: CASSLLQVVNEQYF.

This clonotype has only a few counts. The chain has TRBV28 and TRBJ2-7; possible D gene TRBD1, 6 bases. The J call may be mistaken, given a closer DNA end match to TRBJ2-5. The CDR3 spans 13 residues. Germline CDR1 MDHEN, CDR2 SYDVKM. The CDR3 reads CASRLPGAQTQYF. CDR3 nucleotide sequence: TGTGCCAGCAGACTCCCAGGGGCACAGACCCAGTACTTC.